This TCR beta chain was documented in a study of T cell changes during pregnancy in multiple sclerosis. This CDR3 spans 15 amino acids. In germline, CDR1 is MGHDK, CDR2 SYGVNS. V was clipped by 4 bases and J by 0 bases, with 10 bases between them. Data came from immunoSEQ multiplex PCR; TCRdb stores just in-frame clones and leaves some out. The sample includes approximately 80,000 clones, approximately 95% seen only once; the top ten take roughly 0.93%. The TCR originated in a female donor in good health, enrolled as a control in a pregnancy study. The source material was peripheral blood, sampled in the second trimester of pregnancy. The genes are TRBV25-1 and TRBJ2-1; tentatively, D is TRBD2 (6 bases). CDR3 sequence reads: CASSGDWDSYNEQFF. Here the CDR3 DNA reads TGTGCCAGCAGTGGGGACTGGGACTCCTACAATGAGCAGTTCTTC. Together with reference TRBV25-1 and TRBJ2-1, the CDR3 gives the full variable domain: EADIYQTPRYLVIGTGKKITLECSQTMGHDKMYWYQQDPGMELHLIHYSYGVNSTEKGDLSSESTVSRIRTEHFPLTLESARPSHTSQYLCASSGDWDSYNEQFFGPGTRLTVL.